The 4 T cell receptor beta chains given below trace back to one sample, sequenced in a study of T cell clones after liver transplantation. Clones were read by immunoSEQ multiplex PCR, and TCRdb kept only the in-frame ones, dropping some. The sample has roughly 40,000 clones; around 84% are singletons. Sequencing used CD4+ T cells from blood, obtained 24 months after liver transplant. The receptors derive from a human patient who received a liver transplant. T cells may partly derive from the graft donor.

This chain links TRBV5-1 with TRBJ2-4, with D perhaps being TRBD1 or TRBD2 (5 bases each). Trimming removed 0 bases from V and 0 bases from J, with 16 bases in between. CDR3 size: 18 residues. Germline lookup yields CDR1 SGHRS and CDR2 YFSETQ. CDR3 loop: CASSLGGIQGVAKNIQYF. In nucleotides, the CDR3 is TGCGCCAGCAGCTTGGGGGGTATCCAGGGAGTAGCCAAAAACATTCAGTACTTC.

The J gene is TRBJ1-1, the V gene TRBV7-9; D unclear. This CDR3 comprises 16 residues. The V gene lost 1 base and the J gene lost 0 bases, with 12 bases spanning the gap. Germline CDR1 SEHNR, CDR2 FQNEAQ (reference sequence). CDR3: CASSLGAVKLNTEAFF. DNA of the CDR3: TGTGCCAGCAGCTTAGGGGCAGTTAAATTGAACACTGAAGCTTTCTTT.

This clone was picked up a small number of times. The chain couples TRBV30 to TRBJ2-1, with 8 nucleotides matching TRBD2. V was clipped by 3 bases and J by 5 bases; unmatched bases: 15. The V gene's germline CDR1 is GTSNPN and CDR2 SVGIG (reference sequence). The CDR3 runs 17 residues. The CDR3 loop is CAWSEVPGTRSHNEQFF. CDR3 bases: TGTGCCTGGAGCGAAGTCCCCGGGACTAGAAGCCACAATGAGCAGTTCTTC.

The chain has TRBV7-9 and TRBJ1-1, with 8 bases lining up with TRBD1. Losses at the gene ends were 1 base for V and 11 bases for J; bases not matched to a gene: 6. The CDR3 runs to 13 residues. Germline V lookup: CDR1 SEHNR, CDR2 FQNEAQ (reference sequence). In DNA, the CDR3 is TGTGCCAGCAGCTTAGAAGGACAGGGAGTGGCTTTCTTT. Translated: CASSLEGQGVAFF.